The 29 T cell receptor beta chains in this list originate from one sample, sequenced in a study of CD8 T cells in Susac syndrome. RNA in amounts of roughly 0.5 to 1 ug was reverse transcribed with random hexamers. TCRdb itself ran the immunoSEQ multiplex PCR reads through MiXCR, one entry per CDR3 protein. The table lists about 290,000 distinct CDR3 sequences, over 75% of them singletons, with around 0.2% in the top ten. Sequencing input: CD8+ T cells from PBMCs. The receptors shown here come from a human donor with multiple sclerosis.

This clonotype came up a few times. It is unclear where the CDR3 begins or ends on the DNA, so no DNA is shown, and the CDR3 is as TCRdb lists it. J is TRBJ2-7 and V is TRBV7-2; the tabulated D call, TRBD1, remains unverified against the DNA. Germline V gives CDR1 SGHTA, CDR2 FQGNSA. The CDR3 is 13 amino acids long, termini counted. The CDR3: CASSFGAGSEQYF.

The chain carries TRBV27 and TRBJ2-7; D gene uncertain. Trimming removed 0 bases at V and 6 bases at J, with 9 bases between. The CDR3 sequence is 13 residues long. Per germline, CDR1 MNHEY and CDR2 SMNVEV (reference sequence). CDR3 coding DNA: TGTGCCAGCAGTTTATCGGGGTTCTCCGAGCAGTACTTC. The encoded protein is CASSLSGFSEQYF.

CDR3 protein: CATSDKGSGTEAFF. The CDR3 bases are TGTGCCACCAGTGATAAGGGGTCGGGCACTGAAGCTTTCTTT. The chain employs TRBV24-1 and TRBJ1-1; D is perhaps TRBD1 (5 bases). The V end was cut by 3 bases, the J end by 4 bases, with 11 bases between. Germline V lookup: CDR1 KGHDR, CDR2 SFDVKD. The CDR3 consists of 14 residues.

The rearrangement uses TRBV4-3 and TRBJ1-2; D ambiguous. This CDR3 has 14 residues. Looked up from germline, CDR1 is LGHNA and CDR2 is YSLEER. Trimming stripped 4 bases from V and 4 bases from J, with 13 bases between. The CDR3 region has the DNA TGCGCCAGCAGCCGCGGCTGGTCCCCCTATGGCTACACCTTC. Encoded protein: CASSRGWSPYGYTF.

The CDR3 DNA is TGCAGCGTTGAACGAACTAGCGGGAGATTTTACAATGAGCAGTTCTTC. This encodes CSVERTSGRFYNEQFF. The chain couples TRBV29-1 to TRBJ2-1; TRBD2 agrees at 11 bases. V lost 2 bases to trimming and J lost 4 bases; unmatched junction nucleotides: 7. The CDR3 has 16 amino acids. Germline CDR1 and CDR2: SQVTM and ANQGSEA.

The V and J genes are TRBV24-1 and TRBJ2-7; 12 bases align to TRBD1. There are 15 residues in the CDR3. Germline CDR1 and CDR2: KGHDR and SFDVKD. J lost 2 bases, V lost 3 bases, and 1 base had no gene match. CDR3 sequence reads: CATSDGTGGPYEQYF. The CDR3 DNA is TGTGCCACCAGTGATGGGACAGGGGGCCCCTACGAGCAGTACTTC.

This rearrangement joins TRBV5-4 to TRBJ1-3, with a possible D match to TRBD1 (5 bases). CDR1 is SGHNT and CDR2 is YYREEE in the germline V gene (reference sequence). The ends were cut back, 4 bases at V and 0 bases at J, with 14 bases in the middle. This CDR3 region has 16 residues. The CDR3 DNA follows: TGTGCCAGCAGCGGGGAAATGGGGGGCTCTGGAAACACCATATATTTT. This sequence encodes CASSGEMGGSGNTIYF.

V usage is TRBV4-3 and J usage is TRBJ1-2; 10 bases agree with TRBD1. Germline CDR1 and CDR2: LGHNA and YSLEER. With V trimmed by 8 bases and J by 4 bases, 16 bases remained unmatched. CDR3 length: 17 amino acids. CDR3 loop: CASGSGTGVTGSYGYTF. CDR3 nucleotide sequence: TGCGCCAGCGGGTCGGGGACAGGGGTAACAGGGAGCTATGGCTACACCTTC.

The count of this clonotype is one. The CDR3 region has the DNA TGTGCCAGCACCCGGCCTCGAGGCTTCCTAGGCGAGCAGTACTTC. Translating it yields CASTRPRGFLGEQYF. This chain connects TRBV6-2 or TRBV6-3 to TRBJ2-7; no firm D call. V lost 7 bases and J 6 bases, leaving 22 bases between the germline ends. The germline V gene encodes CDR1 MNHEY and CDR2 SVGEGT. The CDR3 has 15 amino acids.

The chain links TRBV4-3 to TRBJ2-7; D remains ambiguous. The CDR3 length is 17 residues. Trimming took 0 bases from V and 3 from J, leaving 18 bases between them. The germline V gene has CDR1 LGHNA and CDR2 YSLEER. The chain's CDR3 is CASSQELKEHYIYEQYF. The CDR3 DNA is TGCGCCAGCAGCCAAGAGTTGAAGGAGCACTATATCTACGAGCAGTACTTC.

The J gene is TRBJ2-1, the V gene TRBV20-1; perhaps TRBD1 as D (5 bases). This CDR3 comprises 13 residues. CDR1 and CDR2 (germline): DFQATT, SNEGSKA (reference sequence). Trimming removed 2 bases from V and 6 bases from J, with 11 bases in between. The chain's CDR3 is CSARQTGANEQFF. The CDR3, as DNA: TGCAGTGCTAGACAAACAGGAGCCAATGAGCAGTTCTTC.

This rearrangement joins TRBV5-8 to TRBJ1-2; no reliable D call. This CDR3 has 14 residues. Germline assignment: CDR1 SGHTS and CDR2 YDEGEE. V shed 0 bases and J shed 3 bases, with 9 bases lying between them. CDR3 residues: CASSLEVSYYGYTF. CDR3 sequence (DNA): TGTGCCAGCAGCTTGGAGGTCAGCTACTATGGCTACACCTTC.

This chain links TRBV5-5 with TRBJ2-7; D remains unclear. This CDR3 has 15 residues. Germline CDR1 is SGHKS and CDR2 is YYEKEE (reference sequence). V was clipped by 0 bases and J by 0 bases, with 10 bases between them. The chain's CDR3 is CASSLDYSSSYEQYF. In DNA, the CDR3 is TGTGCCAGCAGCTTGGACTACTCCTCCTCCTACGAGCAGTACTTC.

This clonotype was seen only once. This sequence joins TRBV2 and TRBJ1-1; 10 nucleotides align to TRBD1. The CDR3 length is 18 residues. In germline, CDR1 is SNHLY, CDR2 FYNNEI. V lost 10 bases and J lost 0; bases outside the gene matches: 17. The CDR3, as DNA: TGTGCCACGAACGACAGGGGGCTTGCCCTCCTCATGAACACTGAAGCTTTCTTT. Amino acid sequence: CATNDRGLALLMNTEAFF.

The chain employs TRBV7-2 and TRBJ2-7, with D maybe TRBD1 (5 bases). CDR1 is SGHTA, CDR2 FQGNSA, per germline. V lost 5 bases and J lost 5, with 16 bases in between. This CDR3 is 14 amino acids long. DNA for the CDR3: TGTGCCAGCAGCCTTCAGGGTGGTGGGGACGAGCAGTACTTC. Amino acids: CASSLQGGGDEQYF. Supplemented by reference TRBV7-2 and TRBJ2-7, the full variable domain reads GAGVSQSPSNKVTEKGKDVELRCDPISGHTALYWYRQSLGQGLEFLIYFQGNSAPDKSGLPSDRFSAERTGGSVSTLTIQRTQQEDSAVYLCASSLQGGGDEQYFGPGTRLTVT.

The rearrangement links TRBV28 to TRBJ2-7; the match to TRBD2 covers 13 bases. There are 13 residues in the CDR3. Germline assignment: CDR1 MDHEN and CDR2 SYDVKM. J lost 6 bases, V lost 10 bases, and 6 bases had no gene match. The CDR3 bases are TGTGCCATCGGACTAGCGGGAGAAGGCGAGCAGTACTTC. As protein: CAIGLAGEGEQYF.

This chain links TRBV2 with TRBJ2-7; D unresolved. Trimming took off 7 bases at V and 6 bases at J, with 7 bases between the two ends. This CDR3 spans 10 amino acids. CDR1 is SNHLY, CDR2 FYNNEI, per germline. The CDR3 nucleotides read TGTGCCAGCATGGCAAGCGAGCAGTACTTC. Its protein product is CASMASEQYF. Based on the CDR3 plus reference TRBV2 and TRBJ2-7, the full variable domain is EPEVTQTPSHQVTQMGQEVILRCVPISNHLYFYWYRQILGQKVEFLVSFYNNEISEKSEIFDDQFSVERPDGSNFTLKIRSTKLEDSAMYFCASMASEQYFGPGTRLTVT.

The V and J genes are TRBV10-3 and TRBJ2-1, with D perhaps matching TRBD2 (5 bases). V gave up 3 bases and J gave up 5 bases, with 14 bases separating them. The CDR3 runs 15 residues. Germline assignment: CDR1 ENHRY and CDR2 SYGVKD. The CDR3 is CAISEMNGMNNEQFF. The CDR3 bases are TGTGCCATCAGTGAAATGAACGGGATGAACAATGAGCAGTTCTTC.

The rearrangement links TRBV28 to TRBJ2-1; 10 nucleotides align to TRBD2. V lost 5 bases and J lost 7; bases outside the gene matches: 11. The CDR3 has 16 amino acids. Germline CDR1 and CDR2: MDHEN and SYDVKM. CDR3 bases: TGTGCCAGCAGTCCCCCGCTAGCGGGAGTTAATAATGAGCAGTTCTTC. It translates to CASSPPLAGVNNEQFF. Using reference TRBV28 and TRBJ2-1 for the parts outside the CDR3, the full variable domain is DVKVTQSSRYLVKRTGEKVFLECVQDMDHENMFWYRQDPGLGLRLIYFSYDVKMKEKGDIPEGYSVSREKKERFSLILESASTNQTSMYLCASSPPLAGVNNEQFFGPGTRLTVL.

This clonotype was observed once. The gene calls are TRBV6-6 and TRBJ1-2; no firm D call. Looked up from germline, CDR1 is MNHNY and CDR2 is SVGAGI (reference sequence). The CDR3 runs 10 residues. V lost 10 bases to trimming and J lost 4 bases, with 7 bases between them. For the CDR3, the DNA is TGTGCCACCGAGTCCTATGGCTACACCTTC. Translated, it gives CATESYGYTF.

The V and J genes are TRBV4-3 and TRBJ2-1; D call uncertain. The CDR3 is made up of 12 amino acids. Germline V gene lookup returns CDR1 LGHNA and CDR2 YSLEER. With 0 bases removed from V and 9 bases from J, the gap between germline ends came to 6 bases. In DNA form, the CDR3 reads TGCGCCAGCAGCCAAGATGGTTTTGAGCAGTTCTTC. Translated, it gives CASSQDGFEQFF.

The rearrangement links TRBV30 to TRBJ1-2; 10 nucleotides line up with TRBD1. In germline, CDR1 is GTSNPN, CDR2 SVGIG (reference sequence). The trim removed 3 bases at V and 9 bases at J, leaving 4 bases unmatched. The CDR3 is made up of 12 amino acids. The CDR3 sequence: CAWRWTGGSYTF. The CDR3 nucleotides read TGTGCCTGGAGGTGGACAGGGGGAAGCTACACCTTC.

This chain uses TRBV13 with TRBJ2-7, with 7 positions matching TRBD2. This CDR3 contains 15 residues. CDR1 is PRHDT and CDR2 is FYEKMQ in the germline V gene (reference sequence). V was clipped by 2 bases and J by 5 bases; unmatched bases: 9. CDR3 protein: CASSLSAGSSHEQYF. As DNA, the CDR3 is TGTGCCAGCAGCTTATCAGCGGGATCTTCCCACGAGCAGTACTTC.

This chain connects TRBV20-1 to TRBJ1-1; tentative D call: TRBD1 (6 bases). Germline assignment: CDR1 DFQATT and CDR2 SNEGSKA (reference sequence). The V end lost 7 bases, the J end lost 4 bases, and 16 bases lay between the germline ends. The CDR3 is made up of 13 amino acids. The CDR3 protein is CSGPGAVITEAFF. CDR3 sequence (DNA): TGCAGTGGTCCGGGGGCTGTGATCACTGAAGCTTTCTTT.

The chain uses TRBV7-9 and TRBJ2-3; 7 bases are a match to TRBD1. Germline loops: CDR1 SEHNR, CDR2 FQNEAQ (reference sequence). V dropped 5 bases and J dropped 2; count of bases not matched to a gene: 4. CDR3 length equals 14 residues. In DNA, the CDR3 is TGTGCCAGCAGCGCCGACAGGGCCACAGATACGCAGTATTTT. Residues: CASSADRATDTQYF.

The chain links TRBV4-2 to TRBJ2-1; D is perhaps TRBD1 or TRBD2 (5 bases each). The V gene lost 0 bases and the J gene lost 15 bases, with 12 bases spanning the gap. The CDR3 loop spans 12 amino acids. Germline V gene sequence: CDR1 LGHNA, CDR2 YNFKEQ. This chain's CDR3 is CASSQEEDNLFF. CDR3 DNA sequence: TGTGCCAGCAGCCAAGAGGAGGACAATCTGTTCTTC.

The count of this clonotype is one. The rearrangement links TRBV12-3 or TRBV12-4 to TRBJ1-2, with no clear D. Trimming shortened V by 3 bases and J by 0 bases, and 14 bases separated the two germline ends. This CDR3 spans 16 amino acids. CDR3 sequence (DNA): TGTGCCAGCAGTTTCGTGGGCAGCGCCGCTAACTATGGCTACACCTTC. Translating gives CASSFVGSAANYGYTF.

CDR3 residues: CSARGDSPPLNYGYTF. In nucleotides, the CDR3 is TGCAGTGCTAGAGGGGACAGCCCCCCCCTCAACTATGGCTACACCTTC. J is TRBJ1-2 and V is TRBV20-1; 7 bases fit TRBD1. The trim removed 1 base at V and 2 bases at J, leaving 10 bases unmatched. From germline, CDR1 is DFQATT and CDR2 SNEGSKA (reference sequence). The CDR3 extends over 16 amino acids.

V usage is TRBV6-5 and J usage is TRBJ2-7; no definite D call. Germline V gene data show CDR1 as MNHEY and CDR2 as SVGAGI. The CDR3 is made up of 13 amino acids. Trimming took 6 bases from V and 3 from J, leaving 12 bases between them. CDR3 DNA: TGTGCCAGCAGCCCAGTTTTGGACTACGAGCAGTACTTC. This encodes CASSPVLDYEQYF.